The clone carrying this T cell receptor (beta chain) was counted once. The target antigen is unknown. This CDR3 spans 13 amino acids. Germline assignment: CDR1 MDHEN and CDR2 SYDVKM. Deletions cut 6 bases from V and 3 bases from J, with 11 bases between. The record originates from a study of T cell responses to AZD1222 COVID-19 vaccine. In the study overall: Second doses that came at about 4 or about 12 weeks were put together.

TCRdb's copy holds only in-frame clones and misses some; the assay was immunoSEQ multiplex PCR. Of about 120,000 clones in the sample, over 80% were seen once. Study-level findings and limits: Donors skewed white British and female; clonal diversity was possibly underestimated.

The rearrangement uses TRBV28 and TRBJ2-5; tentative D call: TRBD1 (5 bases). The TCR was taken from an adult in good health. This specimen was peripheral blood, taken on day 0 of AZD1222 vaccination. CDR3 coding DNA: TGTGCCAGCAGCCGACAGTCCGAAGAGACCCAGTACTTC. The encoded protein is CASSRQSEETQYF.